The rows below give T cell receptor beta chains drawn from one sample of a study of blood T cell repertoires in COVID-19. This table comes from immunoSEQ multiplex PCR, and its TCRdb copy is limited to in-frame clones, with some not included. The data show about 270,000 clones, 85% seen once. Input material: peripheral blood. These receptors all stem from a human donor in a cohort sampled during active COVID-19. Each CDR3 is given with its conserved first and last residue. Fields, in order: D gene, V gene, J gene, CDR3 protein, CDR3 DNA. The D gene is left open where the match is weak.

d_call: TRBD1; v_call: TRBV28; j_call: TRBJ2-4; cdr3_aa: CASSPPGQGNIQYF; cdr3_nt: TGTGCCAGCAGTCCTCCGGGACAGGGTAACATTCAGTACTTC
d_call: NA; v_call: TRBV7-2; j_call: TRBJ2-4; cdr3_aa: CASSLATTNIQYF; cdr3_nt: TGTGCCAGCAGCTTAGCGACAACAAACATTCAGTACTTC
d_call: TRBD1; v_call: TRBV7-3; j_call: TRBJ1-2; cdr3_aa: CASSLNVDREVTF; cdr3_nt: TGTGCCAGCAGCTTGAACGTGGACAGGGAGGTCACCTTC
d_call: TRBD2; v_call: TRBV5-1; j_call: TRBJ2-1; cdr3_aa: CASSLSSGGYNEQFF; cdr3_nt: TGCGCCAGCAGCTTATCTAGCGGGGGTTACAATGAGCAGTTCTTC
d_call: TRBD2; v_call: TRBV5-1; j_call: TRBJ2-3; cdr3_aa: CASTRGASGRDTQYF; cdr3_nt: TGCGCCAGCACCCGCGGAGCCAGCGGGAGGGATACGCAGTATTTT
d_call: TRBD2; v_call: TRBV5-4; j_call: TRBJ2-2; cdr3_aa: CASGASGSTGELFF; cdr3_nt: TGTGCCAGCGGGGCTAGCGGGAGTACCGGGGAGCTGTTTTTT
d_call: TRBD2; v_call: TRBV3-1/TRBV3-2; j_call: TRBJ2-7; cdr3_aa: CASSQDTLAGEVYEQYF; cdr3_nt: TGTGCCAGCAGCCAAGATACCCTAGCGGGAGAGGTCTACGAGCAGTACTTC
d_call: NA; v_call: TRBV13; j_call: TRBJ1-5; cdr3_aa: CASSLGLREQPQHF; cdr3_nt: TGTGCCAGCAGCTTAGGCCTGAGGGAACAGCCCCAGCATTTT
d_call: NA; v_call: TRBV5-6; j_call: TRBJ2-5; cdr3_aa: CASSFPGVGETQYF; cdr3_nt: TGTGCCAGCAGCTTCCCCGGAGTAGGAGAGACCCAGTACTTC
d_call: NA; v_call: TRBV5-8; j_call: TRBJ2-1; cdr3_aa: CASSMPPVNEQFF; cdr3_nt: TGTGCCAGCAGCATGCCTCCAGTCAATGAGCAGTTCTTC
d_call: NA; v_call: TRBV2; j_call: TRBJ2-1; cdr3_aa: CASRRGLRDKQFF; cdr3_nt: TGTGCCAGCAGGAGGGGATTGAGGGACAAGCAGTTCTTC
d_call: NA; v_call: TRBV29-1; j_call: TRBJ1-1; cdr3_aa: CSGAQRMNTEAFF; cdr3_nt: TGCAGCGGGGCACAGAGAATGAACACTGAAGCTTTCTTT
d_call: NA; v_call: TRBV30; j_call: TRBJ2-5; cdr3_aa: CAWSRDSQETQYF; cdr3_nt: TGTGCCTGGAGTCGAGATAGTCAAGAGACCCAGTACTTC
d_call: TRBD2; v_call: TRBV7-9; j_call: TRBJ2-1; cdr3_aa: CASSLYSGRKVNEQFF; cdr3_nt: TGTGCCAGCAGCTTGTATAGCGGGAGGAAGGTAAATGAGCAGTTCTTC
d_call: NA; v_call: TRBV15; j_call: TRBJ2-1; cdr3_aa: CATSRDPGANEQFF; cdr3_nt: TGTGCCACCAGCAGAGATCCCGGTGCCAATGAGCAGTTCTTC